This entry concerns a single T cell receptor beta chain. This clonotype came up a few times. Its cognate antigen has yet to be identified. No base qualities exist here, and no much larger clone lies one base off it. This sample is part of a study of early T cells in non-severe SARS-CoV-2 infection (dated by TCRdb to the early 2020s). The study in broad terms: TCR sequencing used bulk RNA from unsorted whole blood, so alpha and beta chains could not be paired.

The investigation overall reported the following: Matching against VDJdb was skewed toward anti-spike CD8 responses, likely underestimated virus-specific expansions, and missed private and CD4 specificities.

The germline V gene provides CDR1 MNHEY and CDR2 SVGAGI. Trimmed from V: 2 bases; trimmed from J: 6 bases; junction bases lacking a gene match: 8. The CDR3 goes from the cysteine to the phenylalanine over 16 residues. Just CDR3 DNA is preserved here, 48 bases in frame from base 1. This was a case-control study nested in a cohort of healthcare workers in London, UK, who had nasopharyngeal swab PCR tests and blood samples taken every week. Between 23 and 31 March 2020, the week of the UK lockdown, healthcare workers were enrolled and then followed up weekly for as long as 16 weeks. The library was obtained by 5' RACE. Reads for this sample came from a NextSeq 500. In the TCR library protocol, unique molecular identifiers were attached to individual cDNA molecules to correct for PCR bias and sequencing error. Both TCR alpha and beta chains were sequenced, and tight co-correlation was observed between alpha and beta sequence abundances in each sample. For the original study's pipeline: Decombinator V4 was used to perform V gene, J gene and CDR3 annotation of TCR sequences. Expanded TCRs were defined as changing significantly between any two time points under a Poisson model with p below 0.0001. TCR abundances were normalised to the total number of TCRs sequenced per sample and were expressed as counts per million. MAIT TCRs were defined by TRAV1-2 paired with TRAJ12, TRAJ20 or TRAJ33, and iNKT TCRs by TRAV10 paired with TRAJ18. A search of VDJdb, accessed on 1 November 2021, was run for TCRs annotated to CMV, EBV and SARS-CoV-2, with TCRs annotated for multiple antigens excluded. TCRdb reprocessing: public reads trimmed at Q25 with fastp, clones called with MiXCR, in-frame beta chains kept. Rows are unified per CDR3 protein, each entry keeping the most common DNA and genes. The V and J calls and clone size are TCRdb's, not the authors'. A total of fewer than 75,000 distinct CDR3 sequences appear in this sample, roughly 18% of them only once. The ten largest clones capture over 8% of the sample.

The specimen comprised whole blood, sampled at baseline. This TCR came from an adult who was a healthcare worker with PCR-confirmed SARS-CoV-2 infection or an uninfected control (not recorded which). The sequence links TRBV6-5 to TRBJ2-2, with TRBD2 matching 8 junction bases. The nucleotides are TGTGCCAGCAGTTACCTCACTAGCGGACGTCCCGGGGAGCTGTTTTTT. Its amino acids are CASSYLTSGRPGELFF.